The 9 T cell receptor beta chains given below trace back to one sample, sequenced in a study of response to subunit inactivated influenza vaccine. Each CDR3 protein gets one entry after TCRdb re-called the RT-PCR reads with MiXCR. The data show approximately 230,000 distinct CDR3 sequences, less than 15% seen once. The sequencing here drew on non-naive T cells sorted from PBMCs, taken 14 to 15 days before vaccination. These receptors were obtained from a man aged 50 or older who received an inactivated influenza vaccine.

V usage is TRBV19 and J usage is TRBJ1-2; tentative D call: TRBD1 (5 bases). Germline assignment: CDR1 LNHDA and CDR2 SQIVND (reference sequence). The CDR3 loop spans 16 amino acids. V was clipped by 6 bases and J by 2 bases, with 19 bases between them. CDR3: CASSTTPAGRNYGYTF. The CDR3 DNA sequence: TGTGCCAGTAGCACGACCCCGGCGGGACGGAACTATGGCTACACCTTC.

On this clonotype itself: Germline is not matched at one junction end, which may reflect a read error. The chain uses TRBV7-7 and TRBJ2-2, with 8 bases fitting TRBD1. The length of the CDR3 is 15 residues. In germline, CDR1 is SSHAT, CDR2 FNYEAQ (reference sequence). In DNA, the CDR3 is TGTGCTAGCAGACCAGACAGGGGGAACACCGGGGAGCTGTTTTTT. Its protein product is CASRPDRGNTGELFF.

The gene calls are TRBV4-1 and TRBJ2-7; maybe TRBD1 (6 bases). Germline V lookup: CDR1 MGHRA, CDR2 YSYEKL. This CDR3 contains 14 residues. Trimming stripped 4 bases from V and 2 bases from J, with 12 bases between. CDR3 in DNA: TGCGCCAGCAGCCTCGGGACACCCACCTACGAGCAGTACTTC. Translating it yields CASSLGTPTYEQYF.

The chain recombines TRBV7-2 with TRBJ2-3, with TRBD2 matching over 15 bases. Germline values: CDR1 SGHTA, CDR2 FQGNSA. There are 16 residues in the CDR3. Trimming took 5 bases from V and 4 from J; bases not matched to a gene: 4. The CDR3 coding sequence is TGTGCCAGCAGCCAAGGACTAGCGGGGGGGGCAGATACGCAGTATTTT. Protein: CASSQGLAGGADTQYF.

This clonotype came up many times. The CDR3 region is CASSYSDTQYF. In DNA form, the CDR3 reads TGTGCCAGCAGTTACTCGGATACGCAGTATTTT. J is TRBJ2-3 and V is TRBV6-2 or TRBV6-3; D not certain. Trimming took 0 bases from V and 6 from J, leaving 1 base between them. The V gene's germline CDR1 is MNHEY and CDR2 SVGEGT. CDR3 length: 11 amino acids.

This clonotype has at least ten counts. This chain uses TRBV28 with TRBJ2-1; TRBD1 agrees at 7 bases. J was trimmed by 6 bases and V by 4 bases; bases with no gene match: 12. Per the germline V gene, CDR1 is MDHEN and CDR2 is SYDVKM. This CDR3 region has 16 residues. In DNA, the CDR3 is TGTGCCAGCAGTTCGAAGTGGGGACAGTTGAGCAATGAGCAGTTCTTC. This translates into CASSSKWGQLSNEQFF.

The sample holds a few counts of this clonotype. The rearrangement links TRBV6-2 or TRBV6-3 to TRBJ1-5; D uncertain. CDR3 size: 20 residues. The V end was cut by 5 bases, the J end by 0 bases, with 26 bases between. Germline-derived CDR1 and CDR2 are MNHEY and SVGEGT. In nucleotides, the CDR3 is TGTGCCAGCAGTCACGTCCTCGGACGGATTTCGCCCCATAGCAATCAGCCCCAGCATTTT. This sequence encodes CASSHVLGRISPHSNQPQHF.

This clonotype was found many times. V and J are TRBV20-1 and TRBJ2-7; D is possibly TRBD2 (5 bases). The V gene's germline CDR1 is DFQATT and CDR2 SNEGSKA (reference sequence). CDR3 length: 13 amino acids. The V and J ends lost 0 bases and 2 bases respectively, with 8 bases between them. The CDR3 loop reads CSARDTRAYEQYF. As DNA, the CDR3 is TGCAGTGCTAGAGATACGAGGGCCTACGAGCAGTACTTC.

At least ten counts were recorded for this clonotype. CDR3 in DNA: TGTGCCAGCAGCTTGACCCGAGAGCAGTTCTTC. It yields the protein CASSLTREQFF. The chain employs TRBV5-6 and TRBJ2-1; no clear D. Germline CDR1 is SGHDT and CDR2 is YYEEEE. The ends were cut back, 1 base at V and 10 bases at J, with 6 bases in the middle. The CDR3 totals 11 residues.